One and the same sample provided the 31 T cell receptor beta chains below, sequenced in a study of T-cell reconstitution after alpha-beta-depleted transplantation in children. A TCRbeta library incorporating unique molecular identifiers was prepared. TCRdb re-derived calls from the PCR reads in MiXCR, one entry per CDR3 protein. The repertoire holds just under 350,000 distinct CDR3 sequences, with 15% to 20% as singletons. The material sequenced was PBMCs, mostly from graft donor cells, taken 360 days after TCRalphabeta/CD19-depleted stem cell transplant. The origin of the receptors is a male patient aged 2 to 10 who had a stem cell transplant for acute lymphoblastic leukemia, so the T cells may come from the graft donor.

This clonotype was detected only a few times. The rearrangement links TRBV6-1 to TRBJ2-3, with D perhaps TRBD1 (6 bases). V lost 6 bases, J lost 6 bases, and 19 bases lay in between. Germline loops: CDR1 MNHNS, CDR2 SASEGT. CDR3 length equals 15 residues. CDR3: CASSPWDTRTDTQYF. Written as DNA, the CDR3 is TGTGCCAGCAGCCCGTGGGACACCCGGACGGATACGCAGTATTTT.

This clonotype was counted a few times. The chain links TRBV10-3 to TRBJ2-6, with 8 bases fitting TRBD1. Germline trimming cut 10 bases from V and 0 bases from J; bases unmatched to any gene: 11. Germline CDR1 ENHRY, CDR2 SYGVKD. The CDR3 is 17 amino acids. The CDR3: CATEDRGVLSGANVLTF. The CDR3 bases are TGTGCCACCGAAGACAGGGGTGTTCTCTCTGGGGCCAACGTCCTGACTTTC.

In this sample, this clonotype turned up a few times. The chain has TRBV5-8 and TRBJ2-7; no clear D. Germline V gives CDR1 SGHTS, CDR2 YDEGEE. Trimming cost V 4 bases and J 3 bases, with 17 bases left between them. This CDR3 has 15 amino acids. The CDR3 DNA follows: TGTGCCAGCAGCCACCCCGGGCGAAGGCTCTACGAGCAGTACTTC. It specifies CASSHPGRRLYEQYF.

This clonotype has a handful of counts. The V call is TRBV25-1, the J call TRBJ1-4; maybe TRBD1 (6 bases). V was clipped by 2 bases and J by 7 bases, with 17 bases between them. Germline CDR1 and CDR2: MGHDK and SYGVNS. The CDR3 totals 16 residues. The CDR3 DNA reads as TGTGCCAGCAGTGAAAACTTACAGGGCAGGGGTGAAAAACTGTTTTTT. It specifies CASSENLQGRGEKLFF.

In this sample, this clonotype turned up a few times. This sequence joins TRBV4-3 and TRBJ2-5; tentatively, D is TRBD1 or TRBD2 (7 bases each). V dropped 5 bases and J dropped 9 bases, with 28 bases sitting between them. Germline V CDR1 and CDR2: LGHNA, YSLEER. The CDR3 has 17 residues. DNA of the CDR3: TGCGCCAGCAGCACCCGACAGGGCCGGGACTATTTGGGGGCCCAGTACTTC. Translated, it gives CASSTRQGRDYLGAQYF.

This clonotype was seen a handful of times. The chain combines TRBV29-1 with TRBJ1-4; D gene ambiguous. This CDR3 contains 12 residues. V was cut by 5 bases and J by 2 bases, with 6 bases left in between. Germline CDR1 is SQVTM and CDR2 is ANQGSEA. CDR3 nucleotides: TGCAGCGTTCGAGGGACTAATGAAAAACTGTTTTTT. Amino acids: CSVRGTNEKLFF.

In this sample, this clonotype turned up a few times. V is TRBV29-1 and J is TRBJ2-5, with TRBD1 as a possible D gene (6 bases). CDR3 size: 13 residues. Germline V lookup: CDR1 SQVTM, CDR2 ANQGSEA. Trimming shortened V by 4 bases and J by 5 bases, and 14 bases separated the two germline ends. CDR3 protein: CSVGEQGTETQYF. The CDR3 DNA is TGCAGCGTTGGGGAACAGGGTACCGAGACCCAGTACTTC.

This clonotype has a count of ten or more. The genes are TRBV29-1 and TRBJ2-1, with TRBD1 matching over 8 bases. Germline V gene lookup returns CDR1 SQVTM and CDR2 ANQGSEA. With V trimmed by 6 bases and J by 4 bases, 5 bases remained unmatched. This CDR3 has 13 residues. CDR3 coding DNA: TGCAGCGTCGGCGGGACAGGTTACAATGAGCAGTTCTTC. This encodes CSVGGTGYNEQFF.

The J gene is TRBJ1-3, the V gene TRBV6-1; D gene ambiguous. This CDR3 is built from 16 residues. Per the germline V gene, CDR1 is MNHNS and CDR2 is SASEGT. V was clipped by 8 bases and J by 0 bases, with 17 bases between them. CDR3: CASARGFSSSGNTIYF. CDR3 nucleotide sequence: TGTGCCAGCGCAAGAGGGTTCTCCAGCTCTGGAAACACCATATATTTT.

As concerns this clonotype: The junction differs from germline at one of its ends, possibly a read error. In DNA form, the CDR3 reads TGTGCCAGCAGTCTCCGACAGGGCCACGAGCAGTACTTC. Protein product: CASSLRQGHEQYF. V usage is TRBV4-3 and J usage is TRBJ2-7; 7 bases match TRBD1. This CDR3 has 13 residues. Germline V lookup: CDR1 LGHNA, CDR2 YSLEER.

The V and J genes are TRBV9 and TRBJ1-6; D is unclear. The CDR3 runs to 14 residues. The V gene lost 0 bases and the J gene lost 14 bases, with 15 bases spanning the gap. The germline V gene encodes CDR1 SGDLS and CDR2 YYNGEE. The CDR3 coding sequence is TGTGCCAGCAGCGTAGGTCGAGGTTCGAGTACCCTCCACTTT. This encodes CASSVGRGSSTLHF.

This clonotype was observed a handful of times. V is TRBV4-1 and J is TRBJ2-3; 10 nucleotides agree with TRBD2. After removal of 1 base from V and 2 bases from J, the junction contained 6 bases not matched to a gene. Germline V gives CDR1 MGHRA, CDR2 YSYEKL. The CDR3 is 17 amino acids. As DNA, the CDR3 is TGCGCCAGCAGCCAAGTTCGGACTAGCGGTTTCACAGATACGCAGTATTTT. This translates into CASSQVRTSGFTDTQYF.

This chain uses TRBV2 with TRBJ2-5; D remains unclear. From germline, CDR1 is SNHLY and CDR2 FYNNEI. There are 15 residues in the CDR3. Trimming cost V 3 bases and J 0 bases, with 11 bases left between them. CDR3 sequence reads: CASSEAGVNQETQYF. CDR3 in DNA: TGTGCCAGCAGTGAGGCTGGGGTAAACCAAGAGACCCAGTACTTC.

The chain couples TRBV4-3 to TRBJ2-2; 9 bases agree with TRBD1. The CDR3 totals 16 residues. Germline-derived CDR1 and CDR2 are LGHNA and YSLEER. With 0 bases clipped from V and 3 bases from J, the junction kept 2 bases outside the gene matches. This CDR3 is CASSQERDRDTGELFF. CDR3 sequence (DNA): TGCGCCAGCAGCCAAGAGCGGGACAGGGACACCGGGGAGCTGTTTTTT.

CDR3 residues: CATGWMGAEFF. The DNA for the CDR3 is TGTGCCACGGGGTGGATGGGGGCTGAGTTCTTC. This rearrangement joins TRBV10-3 to TRBJ2-1; possible D gene TRBD1, 6 bases. Germline CDR1 is ENHRY and CDR2 is SYGVKD. The CDR3 length is 11 residues. The V and J ends lost 10 bases and 14 bases respectively, with 18 bases between them.

This clonotype occurred a few times. The gene calls are TRBV24-1 and TRBJ2-1; the D is unclear. Germline CDR1 KGHDR, CDR2 SFDVKD. Trimming took off 5 bases at V and 8 bases at J, with 9 bases between the two ends. The CDR3 contains 12 residues. DNA for the CDR3: TGTGCCACCAGTGTTCATGGCGATGAGCAGTTCTTC. Protein: CATSVHGDEQFF.

In its sample, this clonotype was seen a few times. The chain links TRBV20-1 to TRBJ2-5; 7 bases line up with TRBD1. The germline V gene has CDR1 DFQATT and CDR2 SNEGSKA (reference sequence). This CDR3 region has 14 residues. V lost 0 bases, J lost 2 bases, and 3 bases stayed unmatched. The CDR3 sequence: CSARDRGTQETQYF. The CDR3 DNA reads TGCAGTGCTAGAGACAGGGGGACGCAAGAGACCCAGTACTTC.

In its sample, this clonotype was seen many times. The V and J genes are TRBV7-3 and TRBJ2-1; 8 bases are shared with TRBD2. CDR1 and CDR2 (germline): SGHTA, FQGTGA. CDR3 length: 12 residues. The V and J ends lost 5 bases and 9 bases, in that order; junction bases with no gene match: 3. The CDR3 region is CASSPGGVEQFF. The CDR3 region has the DNA TGTGCCAGCAGCCCCGGGGGGGTTGAGCAGTTCTTC.

This clonotype was detected only a few times. The chain links TRBV10-3 to TRBJ2-3; 10 bases are shared with TRBD1. Germline V gene data show CDR1 as ENHRY and CDR2 as SYGVKD. With 7 bases clipped from V and 3 bases from J, the junction kept 4 bases outside the gene matches. CDR3 length equals 14 residues. The CDR3 is CAIKGDRGTDTQYF. The CDR3 region has the DNA TGTGCCATCAAGGGGGACAGGGGTACAGATACGCAGTATTTT.

This chain joins TRBV7-2 and TRBJ2-3; D gene uncertain. The CDR3 covers 13 residues. Deletions cut 1 base from V and 6 bases from J, with 8 bases between. Per the germline V gene, CDR1 is SGHTA and CDR2 is FQGNSA. CDR3 in DNA: TGTGCCAGCAGCTTAGGGCCGTGGGATACGCAGTATTTT. This gives the protein CASSLGPWDTQYF. Full variable domain (missing parts from reference TRBV7-2 and TRBJ2-3): GAGVSQSPSNKVTEKGKDVELRCDPISGHTALYWYRQSLGQGLEFLIYFQGNSAPDKSGLPSDRFSAERTGGSVSTLTIQRTQQEDSAVYLCASSLGPWDTQYFGPGTRLTVL.

This clonotype was seen repeatedly, ten times or more. The chain combines TRBV28 with TRBJ2-7; 8 positions match TRBD2. CDR1 is MDHEN, CDR2 SYDVKM, per germline. The V and J ends lost 4 bases and 3 bases, in that order; junction bases with no gene match: 11. The CDR3 is 16 amino acids. The CDR3 protein is CASSSLGLAENYEQYF. The CDR3 region has the DNA TGTGCCAGCAGTTCACTAGGACTAGCCGAGAACTACGAGCAGTACTTC. Filled out from reference TRBV28 and TRBJ2-7, the complete variable domain reads DVKVTQSSRYLVKRTGEKVFLECVQDMDHENMFWYRQDPGLGLRLIYFSYDVKMKEKGDIPEGYSVSREKKERFSLILESASTNQTSMYLCASSSLGLAENYEQYFGPGTRLTVT.

The gene calls are TRBV7-2 and TRBJ2-7, with no clear D. Trimming cost V 3 bases and J 3 bases, with 12 bases left between them. Germline CDR1 SGHTA, CDR2 FQGNSA. This CDR3 has 14 amino acids. The CDR3 here is CASSFSPDGYEQYF. CDR3 nucleotide sequence: TGTGCCAGCAGCTTCAGTCCTGACGGCTACGAGCAGTACTTC.

This chain connects TRBV2 to TRBJ1-1; perhaps TRBD1 as D (5 bases). Per the germline V gene, CDR1 is SNHLY and CDR2 is FYNNEI. The CDR3 is made up of 12 amino acids. Trimming cost V 8 bases and J 5 bases, with 12 bases left between them. The CDR3 nucleotides read TGTGCCAGCCTGAGGGGTGGGACTGAAGCTTTCTTT. It encodes CASLRGGTEAFF.

This clonotype was observed a handful of times. The chain couples TRBV29-1 to TRBJ2-1; weak D call: TRBD1 (5 bases). Trimming removed 3 bases from V and 9 bases from J, with 12 bases in between. Germline V gene lookup returns CDR1 SQVTM and CDR2 ANQGSEA. CDR3 length: 12 residues. In DNA, the CDR3 is TGCAGCGTTGACCAGGGATCGGGTGAGCAGTTCTTC. Residues: CSVDQGSGEQFF.

V gene TRBV19 combines with J gene TRBJ2-6; D could derive from TRBD1 or TRBD2 (5 bases each). Germline V lookup: CDR1 LNHDA, CDR2 SQIVND (reference sequence). The ends were cut back, 6 bases at V and 5 bases at J, with 14 bases in the middle. The CDR3 loop spans 15 amino acids. The CDR3 DNA is TGTGCCAGTAGGACCTCAGGGACGCGGGCCAACGTCCTGACTTTC. Translation: CASRTSGTRANVLTF.

This clonotype was recorded a few times. The chain couples TRBV10-3 to TRBJ1-3; 9 bases fit TRBD1. The CDR3 spans 15 residues. Germline CDR1 is ENHRY and CDR2 is SYGVKD. The ends lost 2 bases at V and 7 bases at J; junction bases unmatched: 6. CDR3 nucleotides: TGTGCCATCAGTGAGGCGGGACAGGGTGGGAACACCATATATTTT. It specifies CAISEAGQGGNTIYF.

The rearrangement uses TRBV19 and TRBJ2-3; TRBD2 aligns across 12 bases. Germline loops: CDR1 LNHDA, CDR2 SQIVND (reference sequence). The ends lost 1 base at V and 10 bases at J; junction bases unmatched: 6. The CDR3 is 15 amino acids. CDR3 residues: CASSIASGRAGAQYF. As DNA, the CDR3 is TGTGCCAGTAGTATAGCTAGCGGGAGGGCCGGAGCGCAGTATTTT.

The table lists this clonotype with many counts. The V gene is TRBV20-1, the J gene TRBJ1-5; no clear D. Per germline, CDR1 DFQATT and CDR2 SNEGSKA (reference sequence). This CDR3 region has 12 residues. V lost 1 base and J lost 4, with 5 bases in between. The CDR3 DNA follows: TGCAGTGCTAGAGGCCGAAATCAGCCCCAGCATTTT. This codes for CSARGRNQPQHF.

The table lists this clonotype with a few counts. The chain recombines TRBV20-1 with TRBJ2-1; 12 nucleotides match TRBD2. The CDR3 is 19 amino acids. Germline lookup yields CDR1 DFQATT and CDR2 SNEGSKA (reference sequence). V shed 2 bases, J shed 0 bases, and the junction held 11 bases outside the gene matches. Here the CDR3 DNA reads TGCAGTGCTAGACGGACTAGCGGGATTTCCAAAAGCTCCTACAATGAGCAGTTCTTC. Its protein is CSARRTSGISKSSYNEQFF.

This clonotype was found a few times. The chain recombines TRBV6-5 with TRBJ2-1; TRBD2 aligns across 12 bases. V trimming: 6 bases; J trimming: 2 bases; junction bases outside the gene matches: 8. Germline V gene lookup returns CDR1 MNHEY and CDR2 SVGAGI. The CDR3 is 17 amino acids. The CDR3 reads CASSPSSGRAPYNEQFF. The CDR3 region has the DNA TGTGCCAGCAGCCCATCTAGCGGGAGGGCCCCCTACAATGAGCAGTTCTTC.

V and J are TRBV6-1 and TRBJ2-4, with 8 bases fitting TRBD2. CDR1 is MNHNS and CDR2 is SASEGT in the germline V gene. There are 17 residues in the CDR3. V trimming: 4 bases; J trimming: 0 bases; junction bases outside the gene matches: 8. CDR3 bases: TGTGCCAGCAGTGCCCACGGGGGGGGGTTAGCCAAAAACATTCAGTACTTC. This codes for CASSAHGGGLAKNIQYF.